The rows below give T cell receptor beta chains drawn from one sample of a study of CD8+CD57+ T cells in acquired aplastic anemia. TCRdb re-called the reads with MiXCR, one entry per CDR3 protein. The sample gives fewer than 150,000 distinct CDR3 sequences, about half of which show up once; 2% to 3% is in the top ten. The specimen sequenced was sorted CD4+, CD8+, or CD8+CD57+ T cells (not recorded which) from PBMCs. The receptor source for this set is a human donor in good health, serving as a control. Each CDR3 is given with its conserved first and last residue. A D gene is named only where the DNA matches it firmly. Clone size is stated in some rows and not others, as once, few, many or a class when expanded.

v_gene	len	d_gene	j_gene	abundance	CDR3nt	CDR3aa
TRBV29-1	13	NA	TRBJ2-1	NA	TGCAGCGTTGGCCACACGTTTGGGAATGAGCAGTTCTTC	CSVGHTFGNEQFF
TRBV24-1	14	TRBD1	TRBJ2-1	medium-sized	TGTGCCACCAGTGGGGACAGAGATTACAATGAGCAGTTCTTC	CATSGDRDYNEQFF
TRBV18	15	NA	TRBJ1-2	few	TGTGCCAGCTCACCACGGGTAGCCCAGTCAGGCGGCTACACCTTC	CASSPRVAQSGGYTF
TRBV2	16	NA	TRBJ1-5	NA	TGTGCCAGCAGTGAAGGGAGCAGGGCGATCAATCAGCCCCAGCATTTT	CASSEGSRAINQPQHF
TRBV2	14	NA	TRBJ2-2	many	TGTGCCAGCAGCGTCAGGGGGGCCACCGGGGAGCTGTTTTTT	CASSVRGATGELFF
TRBV7-2	13	TRBD1	TRBJ1-2	NA	TGTGCCAGCAGCCCTGGACAGGGATATGGCTACGCCTTC	CASSPGQGYGYAF
TRBV29-1	12	NA	TRBJ2-3	NA	TGCAGCGCGACAATAAACGCAGATACGCAGTATTTT	CSATINADTQYF
TRBV6-1	18	TRBD1	TRBJ2-7	NA	TGTGCCAGCAGTGAAACCCCCGGACAGGGACAGGTCTCCTACGAGCAGTACTTC	CASSETPGQGQVSYEQYF
TRBV29-1	12	NA	TRBJ2-5	many	TGCAGCGTTGGACGCCCCCAAGAGACCCAGTACTTC	CSVGRPQETQYF
TRBV6-5	10	TRBD1	TRBJ1-1	many	TGTGCGAAAGACAGGGTTTTAGCTTTCTTT	CAKDRVLAFF
TRBV20-1	15	TRBD2	TRBJ2-2	many	TGCAGTGCCCGGACTAGCGGGGGAGGCACCGGGGAGCTGTTTTTT	CSARTSGGGTGELFF
TRBV20-1	14	NA	TRBJ2-3	many	TGCAGTGCTAGGAGGGGGGGGAGCACAGATACGCAGTATTTT	CSARRGGSTDTQYF
TRBV10-3	15	NA	TRBJ2-3	NA	TGTGCCATCAGTGAGAACAGAGGAGGAGCGGGTACGCAGTATTTT	CAISENRGGAGTQYF
TRBV12-3/TRBV12-4	15	TRBD1	TRBJ1-2	NA	TGTGCCAGCAGTTCGACAGGGGGCGGATATGATGGCTACACCTTC	CASSSTGGGYDGYTF
TRBV12-3/TRBV12-4	17	TRBD1	TRBJ1-1	NA	TGTGCCAGCAGTTTAGACGGACAGGGGAGGACTGGCTCTGAAGCTCTCTTT	CASSLDGQGRTGSEALF
TRBV5-1	15	NA	TRBJ2-1	NA	TGCGCCAGCAGCCCGTTCTCGGGGCCTAACAATGAGCAGTTCTTC	CASSPFSGPNNEQFF
TRBV7-2	16	NA	TRBJ2-5	NA	TGTGCCAGCAGCCATGGTGGTGGGCCTCTTAGGGAGACCCAGTACTTC	CASSHGGGPLRETQYF
TRBV5-1	14	NA	TRBJ1-4	NA	TGCGCCAGCAGCTTGGTGGGCCAGAATGAAAAACTGTTTTTT	CASSLVGQNEKLFF
TRBV11-2	15	NA	TRBJ1-2	NA	TGTGCCAGCAGCTTCGGCGGGGGCTCGGTCTATGGCTACACCTTC	CASSFGGGSVYGYTF
TRBV29-1	12	NA	TRBJ2-7	NA	TGCAGCGTTGAACCCAGCTCCTACGAGCAGTACTTC	CSVEPSSYEQYF
TRBV29-1	13	NA	TRBJ1-2	NA	TGTGCCTGGAGGAGGGACCGAAACTATGGCTACACCTTC	CAWRRDRNYGYTF
TRBV6-1	14	TRBD1	TRBJ1-2	many	TGTGCCAGCAGTGCGGACAGGTATAGCAGTGGCTACACCTTC	CASSADRYSSGYTF
TRBV10-3	12	NA	TRBJ1-3	few	TGTGCCGTCTACAGTTACGGAAACACCATATATTTT	CAVYSYGNTIYF
TRBV25-1	15	NA	TRBJ2-7	NA	TGTGCCAGCAGTGATGTAGGGTTGCGAGGGGATGAGCAGTACTTC	CASSDVGLRGDEQYF
TRBV19	14	NA	TRBJ1-2	NA	TGTGCCAGTAGCCGTGGTCGGGATAACTATGGCTACACCTTC	CASSRGRDNYGYTF
TRBV20-1	12	NA	TRBJ1-2	NA	TGCAGTGCTGCCGGGGAGGCTCATGGCTACACCTTC	CSAAGEAHGYTF
TRBV2	15	NA	TRBJ1-1	NA	TGTGCCAGCGCAGAGTATCGATCCGTGAACACTGAAGCTTTCTTT	CASAEYRSVNTEAFF
TRBV5-5	16	NA	TRBJ1-6	many	TGTGCCAGCAGCACCTTGGGGAGCTCCTATAATTCACCCCTCCACTTT	CASSTLGSSYNSPLHF
TRBV7-7	14	TRBD1	TRBJ2-2	NA	TGTGCCAGCAGCTCGGGACAGGGGGCCGGGGAGCTGTTTTTT	CASSSGQGAGELFF
TRBV7-2	15	TRBD2	TRBJ2-7	many	TGTGCCAGCAGCTTAAGACTAGCGGGGGGATACGAGCAGTACTTC	CASSLRLAGGYEQYF
TRBV14	15	NA	TRBJ1-6	NA	TGTGCCAGCAGCCAAGACGGGGGGCATAATTCACCCCTCCACTTT	CASSQDGGHNSPLHF
TRBV7-2	12	NA	TRBJ1-6	NA	TGTGCCAGCAGATACCCCGGTTCACCCCTCCACTTT	CASRYPGSPLHF
TRBV20-1	12	NA	TRBJ2-7	NA	TGCAGTGCGAGTCAGGGATCCTACGAGCAGTACTTC	CSASQGSYEQYF
TRBV7-3	17	TRBD2	TRBJ2-1	NA	TGTGCCAGCAGCCGAACGCGGACTAGCGGGGCTTACAATGAGCAGTTCTTC	CASSRTRTSGAYNEQFF
TRBV10-3	13	NA	TRBJ1-2	few	TGTGCCAACCCCTTAGGGTTTAACTATGGCTACACCTTC	CANPLGFNYGYTF
TRBV10-3	12	NA	TRBJ1-1	NA	TGTGCCAGCAGTCGACCGAACACTGAAGCTTTCTTT	CASSRPNTEAFF
TRBV7-9	13	NA	TRBJ1-2	NA	TGTGCCAGCAGCTTGGTGGCTAACTATGGCTACACCTTC	CASSLVANYGYTF
TRBV4-3	16	TRBD1	TRBJ2-4	NA	TGCGCCAGCAGCCAAGAACGTCAGGGGGTCAAAAACATTCAGTACTTC	CASSQERQGVKNIQYF
TRBV7-9	14	NA	TRBJ2-5	NA	TGTGCCATCTCGACCCTGGGGGGGCCGGAGACCCAGTACTTC	CAISTLGGPETQYF
TRBV7-8	15	NA	TRBJ1-3	NA	TGTGCCAGCAGCCCGGGACGATTCTCTGGAAACACCATATATTTT	CASSPGRFSGNTIYF
TRBV6-1	14	NA	TRBJ1-2	many	TGTGCCAGCAGTCAAACCGGGACAAAGACTGGCTACACCTTC	CASSQTGTKTGYTF
TRBV7-9	13	NA	TRBJ2-5	many	TGTGCCAGCAGCCCTAGTGTCCAAGAGACCCAGTACTTC	CASSPSVQETQYF